This T cell receptor (beta chain) is drawn from a study of blood T cell repertoires in COVID-19. Study context: Acute and convalescent COVID-19 samples came from the United States, Italy and Spain. Sample material is recorded as cDNA or gDNA derived from T cells, B-cell-depleted T cells, or PBMCs.

The CDR3 spans 13 residues. V gave up 6 bases and J gave up 3 bases, with 11 bases separating them. Germline V gene data show CDR1 as MGHDK and CDR2 as SYGVNS. In the original workflow: Amplification with reference gene primers provided the estimates of nucleated cell counts. Assay: immunoSEQ multiplex PCR; the TCRdb copy retains only in-frame clones and omits some. V, J and clone size were drawn from that table, and D and trimming were deduced from the DNA. Seen here are approximately 320,000 clones, roughly 85% observed once, and the top ten hold approximately 7.6%. The sample taken for sequencing was peripheral blood. V gene TRBV25-1 combines with J gene TRBJ1-1; D gene ambiguous. The source of this sequence is a human donor in a cohort sampled during active COVID-19. CDR3 protein: CASREAGYTEAFF. CDR3 sequence (DNA): TGTGCCAGCAGGGAGGCGGGGTACACTGAAGCTTTCTTT.